These 13 T cell receptor beta chains were all obtained from the same sample, sequenced in a study of shared clonotypes between healthy human individuals. Clones were sequenced by immunoSEQ multiplex PCR, and TCRdb holds only the in-frame ones, with some missing. The table lists 2 million to 2.5 million clones, approximately 94% of them singletons, with less than 0.15% in the top ten. The sequenced sample was naive CD4+ T cells sorted from blood. Subset: CD45RA+ positively selected. The receptor set was obtained from a man aged 18 to 29 in good health.

This clone was detected only once. The gene calls are TRBV5-6 and TRBJ2-5, with 7 bases aligning to TRBD2. After removal of 4 bases from V and 4 bases from J, the junction contained 13 bases not matched to a gene. Germline V CDR1 and CDR2: SGHDT, YYEEEE. CDR3 size: 16 residues. CDR3 amino acids: CASSTYSRTRSETQYF. The CDR3 DNA reads TGTGCCAGCAGCACTTATAGCCGGACTAGGTCAGAGACCCAGTACTTC. The whole variable domain, remainder taken from reference TRBV5-6 and TRBJ2-5, is DAGVTQSPTHLIKTRGQQVTLRCSPKSGHDTVSWYQQALGQGPQFIFQYYEEEERQRGNFPDRFSGHQFPNYSSELNVNALLLGDSALYLCASSTYSRTRSETQYFGPGTRLLVL.

J is TRBJ2-5 and V is TRBV6-1, with 7 bases matching TRBD1. The V segment lost 6 bases and the J segment 5 bases; nucleotides outside the gene matches: 9. Germline V gene sequence: CDR1 MNHNS, CDR2 SASEGT. The CDR3 totals 14 residues. The CDR3 DNA sequence: TGTGCCAGCAGACCGGGACAGCAAATCGAGACCCAGTACTTC. Amino acid sequence: CASRPGQQIETQYF.

The gene calls are TRBV13 and TRBJ2-1; TRBD2 matches 14 bases. CDR3 length: 15 residues. V shed 5 bases, J shed 4 bases, and the junction held 1 base outside the gene matches. Germline V CDR1 and CDR2: PRHDT, FYEKMQ (reference sequence). CDR3 nucleotide sequence: TGTGCCAGCAGCCGACTAGCGGGAGGGTACAATGAGCAGTTCTTC. It encodes CASSRLAGGYNEQFF.

This chain joins TRBV30 and TRBJ2-2, with D perhaps matching TRBD1 (7 bases). The CDR3 sequence is 13 residues long. CDR1 is GTSNPN and CDR2 is SVGIG in the germline V gene (reference sequence). Trimming stripped 5 bases from V and 4 bases from J, with 11 bases between. The CDR3 loop is CAWGGGFTGELFF. Here the CDR3 DNA reads TGTGCCTGGGGAGGGGGCTTCACCGGGGAGCTGTTTTTT.

V gene TRBV18 combines with J gene TRBJ2-1; a possible D gene is TRBD1 (8 bases). Looked up from germline, CDR1 is KGHSH and CDR2 is LQKENI. The CDR3 is 14 amino acids. Trimming pared 5 bases from V and 5 bases from J, leaving 13 bases between. The CDR3 nucleotides read TGTGCCAGCTCAGAACAGGGGGGGCACAATGAGCAGTTCTTC. This sequence encodes CASSEQGGHNEQFF.

This clone was counted a few times. The V and J genes are TRBV10-1 and TRBJ2-5; tentatively, D is TRBD2 (5 bases). Germline CDR1 is WNHNN and CDR2 is SYGVQD (reference sequence). There are 13 residues in the CDR3. V gave up 5 bases and J gave up 5 bases, with 12 bases separating them. CDR3 nucleotide sequence: TGCGCCAGCAGTCGGGGTGAGATGGAGACCCAGTACTTC. Its protein product is CASSRGEMETQYF.

This clone was seen more than once but under ten times. The sample has other DNA sequences that encode this CDR3 too. The chain links TRBV13 to TRBJ2-7; TRBD1 agrees at 10 bases. This CDR3 has 13 amino acids. The V segment lost 5 bases and the J segment 3 bases; nucleotides outside the gene matches: 1. The germline V gene has CDR1 PRHDT and CDR2 FYEKMQ (reference sequence). The CDR3, as DNA: TGTGCCAGCAGCCGGGACAGGGGCTACGAGCAGTACTTC. Translation: CASSRDRGYEQYF.

Worth noting for this clone: Other DNA sequences in this sample translate to the same CDR3. The genes are TRBV2 and TRBJ2-7; D remains unclear. This CDR3 has 11 residues. Deletions cut 2 bases from V and 5 bases from J, with 4 bases between. Looked up from germline, CDR1 is SNHLY and CDR2 is FYNNEI. The CDR3 DNA follows: TGTGCCAGCAGTGAATCACACGAGCAGTACTTC. Encoded protein: CASSESHEQYF. Full variable domain (missing parts from reference TRBV2 and TRBJ2-7): EPEVTQTPSHQVTQMGQEVILRCVPISNHLYFYWYRQILGQKVEFLVSFYNNEISEKSEIFDDQFSVERPDGSNFTLKIRSTKLEDSAMYFCASSESHEQYFGPGTRLTVT.

This sequence joins TRBV7-9 and TRBJ1-2, with D possibly matching TRBD1 (5 bases). The CDR3 runs to 13 residues. V was clipped by 1 base and J by 8 bases, with 11 bases between them. Germline CDR1 and CDR2: SEHNR and FQNEAQ (reference sequence). CDR3 DNA: TGTGCCAGCAGCTTAGAAGGGACCCCAGGCTACACCTTC. Protein sequence: CASSLEGTPGYTF.

This clone has only one observation. The CDR3 protein is CASSTRDSLKAFF. The DNA for the CDR3 is TGTGCCAGCAGCACAAGGGACAGCCTTAAAGCTTTCTTT. The V and J genes are TRBV11-2 and TRBJ1-1; 7 nucleotides align to TRBD1. The CDR3 is 13 amino acids. Germline V CDR1 and CDR2: SGHAT, FQNNGV. The V segment lost 5 bases and the J segment 9 bases; nucleotides outside the gene matches: 9. Complete variable domain (other parts from reference TRBV11-2 and TRBJ1-1): EAGVAQSPRYKIIEKRQSVAFWCNPISGHATLYWYQQILGQGPKLLIQFQNNGVVDDSQLPKDRFSAERLKGVDSTLKIQPAKLEDSAVYLCASSTRDSLKAFFGQGTRLTVV.

This chain connects TRBV28 to TRBJ2-7; D ambiguous. This CDR3 contains 11 residues. Trimming stripped 10 bases from V and 5 bases from J, with 12 bases between. From germline, CDR1 is MDHEN and CDR2 SYDVKM. CDR3 loop: CATVLWNEQYF. CDR3 sequence (DNA): TGTGCCACCGTCTTATGGAACGAGCAGTACTTC.

V usage is TRBV7-2 and J usage is TRBJ1-6, with 7 bases matching TRBD1. The V segment lost 4 bases and the J segment 8 bases; nucleotides outside the gene matches: 2. Germline V CDR1 and CDR2: SGHTA, FQGNSA. The CDR3 spans 13 residues. Here the CDR3 DNA reads TGTGCCAGCAGCTCTACAGGGGATTCACCCCTCCACTTT. Amino acids: CASSSTGDSPLHF.

The chain combines TRBV27 with TRBJ2-1; 8 bases match TRBD1. CDR1 and CDR2 (germline): MNHEY, SMNVEV (reference sequence). V shed 6 bases and J 0 bases; nucleotides not matched to a gene: 4. The CDR3 is 15 residues long. The CDR3 here is CASSRTGNSYNEQFF. CDR3 coding DNA: TGTGCCAGCAGCCGGACAGGGAACTCCTACAATGAGCAGTTCTTC.